The 29 T cell receptor beta chains listed next were all sequenced from one sample in a study of blood T cell repertoires in COVID-19. Only in-frame clones appear in the TCRdb table, and some are missing; sequencing was by immunoSEQ multiplex PCR. The repertoire includes 250,000 to 300,000 clones, approximately 82% of them detected once, and under 5.5% sits in the top ten. The sample consisted of peripheral blood. The receptors were gathered from a man aged 55-75 years who had recovered from COVID-19.

Of note for this clone: Other nucleotide sequences from this sample produce the same CDR3. This chain links TRBV28 with TRBJ1-5, with D perhaps matching TRBD1 (6 bases). The CDR3 is 15 amino acids. Trimming left V 2 bases short and J 2 bases short, with 10 bases between. Germline V gene lookup returns CDR1 MDHEN and CDR2 SYDVKM. The CDR3 spells CASSLGGGGNQPQHF. The CDR3 nucleotides are TGTGCCAGCAGTTTAGGGGGCGGCGGCAATCAGCCCCAGCATTTT.

This clone was detected only once. This chain joins TRBV5-6 and TRBJ1-4, with 7 nucleotides matching TRBD1. CDR3 length equals 16 residues. Germline CDR1 and CDR2: SGHDT and YYEEEE. Trimming took 1 base from V and 8 from J; bases not matched to a gene: 11. The CDR3 reads CASSLYFQGGLEKLFF. The DNA of the CDR3 is TGTGCCAGCAGCTTGTATTTTCAGGGGGGATTGGAAAAACTGTTTTTT.

V and J are TRBV5-4 and TRBJ2-7; tentative D call: TRBD1 (5 bases). V was trimmed by 4 bases and J by 5 bases, leaving 16 bases between them. This CDR3 contains 14 residues. Per germline, CDR1 SGHNT and CDR2 YYREEE (reference sequence). The CDR3 loop is CASSVRQSPNEQYF. The CDR3 DNA is TGTGCCAGCAGCGTGCGACAGAGCCCTAACGAGCAGTACTTC.

The J gene is TRBJ2-5, the V gene TRBV9; TRBD2 is a possible D gene (5 bases). The CDR3 is made up of 15 amino acids. Germline CDR1 reads SGDLS; CDR2 reads YYNGEE. Deletions cut 4 bases from V and 5 bases from J, with 18 bases between. CDR3 amino acids: CASSPRTGPGETQYF. Here the CDR3 DNA reads TGTGCCAGCAGCCCGCGGACGGGCCCGGGGGAGACCCAGTACTTC.

The CDR3 loop reads CATSEASTDTQYF. The CDR3 DNA reads TGTGCCACCAGTGAAGCTAGCACAGATACGCAGTATTTT. The V and J genes are TRBV24-1 and TRBJ2-3; D is uncertain. Germline CDR1 KGHDR, CDR2 SFDVKD. V was trimmed by 4 bases and J by 0 bases, leaving 4 bases between them. This CDR3 contains 13 residues.

This chain links TRBV9 with TRBJ2-1; unclear D gene. Trimming took off 0 bases at V and 10 bases at J, with 14 bases between the two ends. Germline V gene data show CDR1 as SGDLS and CDR2 as YYNGEE. The CDR3 loop spans 14 amino acids. The CDR3 coding sequence is TGTGCCAGCAGCGTAGCTTCGACTTCGGAGGAGCAGTTCTTC. Protein product: CASSVASTSEEQFF.

J is TRBJ2-1 and V is TRBV4-1; D is ambiguous. CDR3 size: 15 residues. V lost 0 bases to trimming and J lost 7 bases, with 13 bases between them. Germline CDR1 is MGHRA and CDR2 is YSYEKL. CDR3 protein: CASSQDSGFGNEQFF. CDR3 nucleotides: TGCGCCAGCAGCCAAGATTCGGGTTTTGGGAATGAGCAGTTCTTC.

This rearrangement joins TRBV3-1 (or the pseudogene TRBV3-2) to TRBJ1-2; D uncertain. The CDR3 contains 14 residues. V was cut by 4 bases and J by 2 bases, with 11 bases left in between. CDR1 is LGHDT and CDR2 is YNNKEL in the germline V gene (reference sequence). This CDR3 reads CASSRPLLNYGYTF. Written as DNA, the CDR3 is TGTGCCAGCAGCCGCCCATTACTGAACTATGGCTACACCTTC.

The chain's CDR3 is CASSLVTGSNTGELFF. The CDR3 region has the DNA TGTGCCAGCAGCTTAGTTACGGGATCGAACACCGGGGAGCTGTTTTTT. This chain uses TRBV7-9 with TRBJ2-2; TRBD2 is a possible D gene (5 bases). Germline CDR1 and CDR2: SEHNR and FQNEAQ (reference sequence). This CDR3 contains 16 residues. V was shortened by 1 base and J by 0 bases, with 9 bases between the two germline ends. The entire variable domain, with the rest obtained from reference TRBV7-9 and TRBJ2-2, is as follows: DTGVSQNPRHKITKRGQNVTFRCDPISEHNRLYWYRQTLGQGPEFLTYFQNEAQLEKSRLLSDRFSAERPKGSFSTLEIQRTEQGDSAMYLCASSLVTGSNTGELFFGEGSRLTVL.

The chain couples TRBV7-4 to TRBJ2-3; 7 bases match TRBD2. Germline V gives CDR1 SGHVT, CDR2 SQSDAQ. The J segment lost 1 base and the V segment lost 5 bases, leaving 12 bases of the junction unmatched. The CDR3 length is 17 residues. CDR3 DNA: TGTGCCAGCAGCCCCCTCGGACTAGGTGGTGGCACAGATACGCAGTATTTT. Translation: CASSPLGLGGGTDTQYF.

A single count supports this clone. The chain combines TRBV9 with TRBJ2-3; 10 bases are a match to TRBD2. The CDR3 length is 16 residues. V lost 0 bases and J lost 5; bases outside the gene matches: 6. Germline V CDR1 and CDR2: SGDLS, YYNGEE. Here the CDR3 DNA reads TGTGCCAGCAGCGTAGGGAGCGGGGGGGCCAGAGATACGCAGTATTTT. Amino acid sequence: CASSVGSGGARDTQYF.

The chain is built from TRBV4-1 and TRBJ1-1; no clear D. Germline V lookup: CDR1 MGHRA, CDR2 YSYEKL. The CDR3 length is 15 residues. V was trimmed by 1 base and J by 0 bases, leaving 9 bases between them. The CDR3 DNA reads as TGCGCCAGCAGCCAAGCAGGCAGCATGAACACTGAAGCTTTCTTT. It translates to CASSQAGSMNTEAFF.

For the CDR3, the DNA is TGTGCCAGCAGCCGGGACAGGGTGGGTGATAACTATGGCTACACCTTC. It codes for CASSRDRVGDNYGYTF. The chain carries TRBV2 and TRBJ1-2; 9 bases are shared with TRBD1. Germline loops: CDR1 SNHLY, CDR2 FYNNEI. This CDR3 has 16 residues. Germline trimming cut 6 bases from V and 1 base from J; bases unmatched to any gene: 9.

This clone has just a few counts. This rearrangement joins TRBV6-6 to TRBJ2-2; TRBD1 agrees at 9 bases. Germline lookup yields CDR1 MNHNY and CDR2 SVGAGI (reference sequence). J was trimmed by 3 bases and V by 4 bases; bases with no gene match: 6. The CDR3 covers 16 residues. The CDR3 DNA reads as TGTGCCAGCAGTTCGCCGGGACAGGGTTACACCGGGGAGCTGTTTTTT. Translating gives CASSSPGQGYTGELFF.

This clone was found a few times. The gene calls are TRBV29-1 and TRBJ1-1; 10 bases agree with TRBD1. The CDR3 extends over 12 amino acids. CDR1 and CDR2 (germline): SQVTM, ANQGSEA. The V and J ends lost 7 bases and 4 bases, in that order; junction bases with no gene match: 3. CDR3 in amino acids: CSAGTGVTEAFF. CDR3 bases: TGCAGCGCCGGGACAGGGGTCACTGAAGCTTTCTTT.

As concerns this clone: The sample has other DNA sequences that encode this CDR3 too. The V and J genes are TRBV30 and TRBJ2-7; 10 bases match TRBD2. Germline V gives CDR1 GTSNPN, CDR2 SVGIG (reference sequence). The V segment lost 4 bases and the J segment 4 bases; nucleotides outside the gene matches: 1. The CDR3 is made up of 12 amino acids. The CDR3 coding sequence is TGTGCCTGGACTAGCGGGAGTTACGAGCAGTACTTC. Residues: CAWTSGSYEQYF.

The chain is built from TRBV27 and TRBJ2-1; 13 bases are shared with TRBD2. Germline CDR1 and CDR2: MNHEY and SMNVEV (reference sequence). This CDR3 has 13 amino acids. V was clipped by 6 bases and J by 7 bases; unmatched bases: 0. CDR3 sequence reads: CASRLAGGNEQFF. The CDR3 nucleotides read TGTGCCAGCAGACTAGCGGGAGGGAATGAGCAGTTCTTC.

This rearrangement joins TRBV18 to TRBJ1-5; a weak D match, TRBD1 (5 bases). The germline V and J ends were trimmed by 0 bases and 3 bases, with 9 bases remaining between them. CDR1 is KGHSH, CDR2 LQKENI, per germline. CDR3 size: 15 residues. CDR3 region: CASSPPGGINQPQHF. CDR3 nucleotide sequence: TGTGCCAGCTCACCACCGGGGGGAATCAATCAGCCCCAGCATTTT. The whole variable domain, filled in from reference TRBV18 and TRBJ1-5, reads NAGVMQNPRHLVRRRGQEARLRCSPMKGHSHVYWYRQLPEEGLKFMVYLQKENIIDESGMPKERFSAEFPKEGPSILRIQQVVRGDSAAYFCASSPPGGINQPQHFGDGTRLSIL.

V is TRBV25-1 and J is TRBJ1-5; maybe TRBD1 (5 bases). CDR1 and CDR2 (germline): MGHDK, SYGVNS. V was trimmed by 1 base and J by 2 bases, leaving 9 bases between them. The CDR3 covers 15 residues. The DNA of the CDR3 is TGTGCCAGCAGTGAATCTGGAGGGGGCAATCAGCCCCAGCATTTT. Translating gives CASSESGGGNQPQHF. Full variable domain (missing parts from reference TRBV25-1 and TRBJ1-5): EADIYQTPRYLVIGTGKKITLECSQTMGHDKMYWYQQDPGMELHLIHYSYGVNSTEKGDLSSESTVSRIRTEHFPLTLESARPSHTSQYLCASSESGGGNQPQHFGDGTRLSIL.

The CDR3: CASSYRDSYNEQFF. The CDR3 DNA reads as TGCGCCAGCAGCTACCGGGACAGCTACAATGAGCAGTTCTTC. V usage is TRBV5-1 and J usage is TRBJ2-1, with 7 bases fitting TRBD1. The ends lost 3 bases at V and 3 bases at J; junction bases unmatched: 3. CDR3 length: 14 amino acids. Germline lookup yields CDR1 SGHRS and CDR2 YFSETQ.

The chain combines TRBV6-6 with TRBJ1-5, with D tentatively TRBD1 (5 bases). The CDR3 sequence is 15 residues long. From germline, CDR1 is MNHNY and CDR2 SVGAGI (reference sequence). V was shortened by 2 bases and J by 0 bases, with 8 bases between the two germline ends. CDR3 protein: CASSYTGGSNQPQHF. The CDR3 DNA sequence: TGTGCCAGCAGTTACACGGGGGGTAGCAATCAGCCCCAGCATTTT.

The J gene is TRBJ2-1, the V gene TRBV29-1; 9 positions agree with TRBD1. After removal of 4 bases from V and 9 bases from J, the junction contained 16 bases not matched to a gene. CDR3 size: 16 residues. The V gene's germline CDR1 is SQVTM and CDR2 ANQGSEA. CDR3 sequence (DNA): TGCAGCGTTGCGGGGGCGGCGGGACAGGGATACGGTGAGCAGTTCTTC. This gives the protein CSVAGAAGQGYGEQFF.

This chain's CDR3 is CASSFGTGVNYGYTF. CDR3 coding DNA: TGTGCCAGCAGTTTTGGGACAGGGGTAAACTATGGCTACACCTTC. V usage is TRBV28 and J usage is TRBJ1-2; 10 bases fit TRBD1. Germline CDR1 is MDHEN and CDR2 is SYDVKM. V dropped 3 bases and J dropped 2; count of bases not matched to a gene: 3. The CDR3 covers 15 residues.

This clone was counted between two and nine times. The chain carries TRBV5-6 and TRBJ2-7; D uncertain. V was shortened by 2 bases and J by 3 bases, with 9 bases between the two germline ends. Per germline, CDR1 SGHDT and CDR2 YYEEEE. This CDR3 spans 13 amino acids. The CDR3 loop is CASSFYTGYEQYF. The CDR3 nucleotides read TGTGCCAGCAGCTTTTATACTGGCTACGAGCAGTACTTC.

The chain links TRBV4-1 to TRBJ2-3; 10 nucleotides line up with TRBD1. The CDR3 contains 15 residues. V gave up 4 bases and J gave up 4 bases; unmatched junction bases: 5. Germline V gene data show CDR1 as MGHRA and CDR2 as YSYEKL. The CDR3 spells CASSPGTGAADTQYF. In nucleotides, the CDR3 is TGCGCCAGCAGCCCAGGGACAGGGGCCGCAGATACGCAGTATTTT.

V gene TRBV15 combines with J gene TRBJ2-1; TRBD2 matches 7 bases. The junction had 0 bases not matched to a gene; V was cut back by 0 bases and J by 7 bases. The CDR3 length is 13 residues. CDR1 is LNHNV and CDR2 is YYDKDF in the germline V gene (reference sequence). In nucleotides, the CDR3 is TGTGCCACCAGCAGAGACGGGGGGAATGAGCAGTTCTTC. Protein product: CATSRDGGNEQFF.

The chain recombines TRBV2 with TRBJ1-5; D uncertain. This CDR3 spans 15 amino acids. Trimming shortened V by 2 bases and J by 6 bases, and 14 bases separated the two germline ends. The germline gives CDR1 SNHLY, CDR2 FYNNEI. This CDR3 reads CASSELGREGQPQHF. In DNA, the CDR3 is TGTGCCAGCAGTGAACTAGGGAGGGAGGGTCAGCCCCAGCATTTT.

V usage is TRBV7-2 and J usage is TRBJ1-5, with D possibly TRBD1 on 6 matching bases. Germline V gene sequence: CDR1 SGHTA, CDR2 FQGNSA. V lost 5 bases to trimming and J lost 0 bases, with 11 bases between them. CDR3 length: 15 residues. The CDR3 spells CASSTQGSSNQPQHF. The CDR3 region has the DNA TGTGCCAGCAGCACACAGGGCTCTAGCAATCAGCCCCAGCATTTT.

This clone was detected only once. The chain has TRBV12-3 or TRBV12-4 and TRBJ1-1; possible D gene TRBD1, 6 bases. This CDR3 comprises 12 residues. With 0 bases removed from V and 13 bases from J, the gap between germline ends came to 12 bases. The CDR3 DNA follows: TGTGCCAGCAGTTTAGCGCGGAGAGGGGGTTTCTTT. Translating gives CASSLARRGGFF.